This TCR beta chain was identified during a study of shared clonotypes between healthy human individuals. Study-level background: Per-donor plates numbered three CD4 naive, three CD4 memory, two CD8 naive and one CD8 memory. The study's findings and limits: The authors expected sequencing depth to affect clonotype sharing among donors.

Measured with immunoSEQ multiplex PCR; TCRdb has only the in-frame clones, and not every one. The sample holds about 980,000 clones, 60% to 85% seen once. Only Caucasian adults living in Nashville, Tennessee made up the donor group. Splitting of CD4+ cells produced CD45RA+ naive and CD45RA-negative memory subsets. The V gene's germline CDR1 is MDHEN and CDR2 SYDVKM. Between the trimmed V and J ends, which lost 6 bases and 1 base, there was a span of 15 bases. The CDR3 is 15 residues long. Turning to this clone: The antigen is not known.

The chain recombines TRBV28 with TRBJ2-5; D ambiguous. Input material: memory CD4+ T cells sorted from blood. As to subset: CD45RA-negative fraction. The sequence was collected from a man in his late teens or twenties in good health. The CDR3 bases are TGTGCCAGCAGCAGCAGATTAGGGTCCCAAGAGACCCAGTACTTC. Amino acid sequence: CASSSRLGSQETQYF. The complete variable domain, with remaining parts taken from reference TRBV28 and TRBJ2-5, reads DVKVTQSSRYLVKRTGEKVFLECVQDMDHENMFWYRQDPGLGLRLIYFSYDVKMKEKGDIPEGYSVSREKKERFSLILESASTNQTSMYLCASSSRLGSQETQYFGPGTRLLVL.